This TCR beta chain was obtained from a study of memory CD4+ T cells and cytomegalovirus serostatus. Study at large: Healthy Belgian adult donors included roughly ten CMV-positive and around 25 CMV-negative people.

The V gene's germline CDR1 is SGHNT and CDR2 YYREEE (reference sequence). The CDR3 runs 15 residues. J was trimmed by 1 base and V by 6 bases; bases with no gene match: 4. Single viable CD3+CD4+CD8-CD45RO+ cells were sorted as the memory CD4+ T cells. Serum IgG to CMV pp150, pp28, p38 and p52 defined serostatus. Total CD4+ T cells were enriched by CD4 positive selection. Authors' methods: After removing out-of-frame reads, 2,204,828 distinct TCRbeta sequences remained. The assay was immunoSEQ multiplex PCR, and TCRdb's table has in-frame clones only and misses some. V, J and clone size are those of that table, while D and trimming were read from the DNA. The sample carries nearly 60,000 clones, about 81% recorded once.

The sequence was obtained from an adult in good health and CMV-seronegative. The chain recombines TRBV5-4 with TRBJ2-3, with 11 bases aligning to TRBD2. Input material: memory CD4+ T cells from blood. CDR3 nucleotide sequence: TGTGCCAGCAACCGGGGACTAGCGGGCACAGATACGCAGTATTTT. It translates to CASNRGLAGTDTQYF.